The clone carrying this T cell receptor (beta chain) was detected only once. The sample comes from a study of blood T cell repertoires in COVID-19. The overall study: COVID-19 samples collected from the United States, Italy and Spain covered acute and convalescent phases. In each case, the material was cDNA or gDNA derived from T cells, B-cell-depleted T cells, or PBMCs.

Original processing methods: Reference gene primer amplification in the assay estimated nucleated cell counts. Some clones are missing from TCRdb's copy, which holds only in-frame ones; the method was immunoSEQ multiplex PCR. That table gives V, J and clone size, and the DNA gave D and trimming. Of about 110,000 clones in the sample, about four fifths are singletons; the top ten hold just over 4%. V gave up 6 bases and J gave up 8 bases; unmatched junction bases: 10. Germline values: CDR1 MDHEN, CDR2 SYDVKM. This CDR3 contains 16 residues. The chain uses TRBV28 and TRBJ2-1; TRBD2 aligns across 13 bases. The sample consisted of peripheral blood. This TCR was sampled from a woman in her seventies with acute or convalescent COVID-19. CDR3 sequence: CASRSLLAGGPDEQFF. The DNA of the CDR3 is TGTGCCAGCAGATCCTTACTAGCGGGAGGGCCTGATGAGCAGTTCTTC.